Listed here is a single TCR beta chain. V lost 4 bases, J lost 3 bases, and 5 bases stayed unmatched. CDR1 is MNHEY, CDR2 SVGAGI, per germline. The CDR3 is 16 residues long. This record belongs to a study of blood T cell repertoires in COVID-19. TCRdb keeps only in-frame clones here, not all; method: immunoSEQ multiplex PCR. The data contain some 130,000 clones, around 86% of them singletons. This rearrangement joins TRBV6-5 to TRBJ2-2; 10 bases match TRBD2. Sequenced sample: PBMCs or T cells enriched from blood (not recorded which). This TCR came from a man aged 25 to 40 who had recovered from COVID-19. The CDR3 loop reads CASSFLAGVDTGELFF. CDR3 coding DNA: TGTGCCAGCAGTTTTCTAGCGGGAGTCGACACCGGGGAGCTGTTTTTT.